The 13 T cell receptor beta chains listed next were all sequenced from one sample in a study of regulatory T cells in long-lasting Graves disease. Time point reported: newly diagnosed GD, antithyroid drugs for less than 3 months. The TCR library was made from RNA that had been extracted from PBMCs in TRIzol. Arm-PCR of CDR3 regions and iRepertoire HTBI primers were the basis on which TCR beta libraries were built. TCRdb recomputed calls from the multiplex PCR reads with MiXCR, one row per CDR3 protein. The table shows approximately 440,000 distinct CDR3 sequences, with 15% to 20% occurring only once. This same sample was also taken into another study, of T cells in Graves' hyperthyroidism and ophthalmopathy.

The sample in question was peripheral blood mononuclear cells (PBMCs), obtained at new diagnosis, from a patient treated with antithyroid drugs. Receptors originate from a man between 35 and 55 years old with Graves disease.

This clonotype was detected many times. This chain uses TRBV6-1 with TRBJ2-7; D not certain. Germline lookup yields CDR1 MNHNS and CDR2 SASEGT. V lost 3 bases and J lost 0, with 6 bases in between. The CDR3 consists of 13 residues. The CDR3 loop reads CASSDGSSYEQYF. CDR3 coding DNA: TGTGCCAGCAGTGATGGCTCCTCCTACGAGCAGTACTTC.

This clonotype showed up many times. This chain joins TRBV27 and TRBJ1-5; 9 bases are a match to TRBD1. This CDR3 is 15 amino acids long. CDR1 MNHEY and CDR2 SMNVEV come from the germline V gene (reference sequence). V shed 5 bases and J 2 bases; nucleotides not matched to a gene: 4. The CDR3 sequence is CASSRRQGGNQPQHF. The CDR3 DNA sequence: TGTGCCAGCAGTAGACGACAGGGGGGCAATCAGCCCCAGCATTTT.

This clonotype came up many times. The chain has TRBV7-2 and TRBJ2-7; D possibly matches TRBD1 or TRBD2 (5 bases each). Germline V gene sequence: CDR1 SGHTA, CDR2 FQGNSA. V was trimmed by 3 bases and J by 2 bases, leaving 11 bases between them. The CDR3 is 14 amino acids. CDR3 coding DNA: TGTGCCAGCAGCTTCAACGAGGGACCCTACGAGCAGTACTTC. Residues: CASSFNEGPYEQYF.

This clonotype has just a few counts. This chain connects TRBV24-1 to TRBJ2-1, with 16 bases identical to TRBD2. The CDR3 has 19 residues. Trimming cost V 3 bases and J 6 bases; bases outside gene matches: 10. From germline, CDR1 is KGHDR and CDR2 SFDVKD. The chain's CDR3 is CATSDPRGTSGRAVNEQFF. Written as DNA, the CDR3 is TGTGCCACCAGTGATCCCCGGGGGACTAGCGGGAGGGCCGTCAATGAGCAGTTCTTC.

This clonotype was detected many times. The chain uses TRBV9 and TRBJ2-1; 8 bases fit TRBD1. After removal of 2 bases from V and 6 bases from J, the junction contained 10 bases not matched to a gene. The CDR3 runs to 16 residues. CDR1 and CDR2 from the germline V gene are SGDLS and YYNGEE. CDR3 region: CASSVRGQGVINEQFF. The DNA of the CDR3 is TGTGCCAGCAGCGTTCGAGGACAGGGCGTCATCAATGAGCAGTTCTTC. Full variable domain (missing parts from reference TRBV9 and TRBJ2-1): DSGVTQTPKHLITATGQRVTLRCSPRSGDLSVYWYQQSLDQGLQFLIQYYNGEERAKGNILERFSAQQFPDLHSELNLSSLELGDSALYFCASSVRGQGVINEQFFGPGTRLTVL.

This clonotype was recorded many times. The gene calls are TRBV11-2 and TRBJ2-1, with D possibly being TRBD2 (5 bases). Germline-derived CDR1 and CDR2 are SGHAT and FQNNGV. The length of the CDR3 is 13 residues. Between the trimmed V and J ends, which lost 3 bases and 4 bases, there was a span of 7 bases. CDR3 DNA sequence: TGTGCCAGCAGCTTTGGGGAGTACAATGAGCAGTTCTTC. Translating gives CASSFGEYNEQFF. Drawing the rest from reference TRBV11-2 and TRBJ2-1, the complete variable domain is EAGVAQSPRYKIIEKRQSVAFWCNPISGHATLYWYQQILGQGPKLLIQFQNNGVVDDSQLPKDRFSAERLKGVDSTLKIQPAKLEDSAVYLCASSFGEYNEQFFGPGTRLTVL.

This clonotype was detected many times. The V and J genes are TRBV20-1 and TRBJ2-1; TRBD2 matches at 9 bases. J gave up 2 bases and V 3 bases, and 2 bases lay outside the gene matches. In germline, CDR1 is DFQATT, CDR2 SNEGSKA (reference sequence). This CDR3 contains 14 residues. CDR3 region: CSASSSGTYNEQFF. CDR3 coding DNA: TGCAGTGCTAGTTCTAGCGGGACCTACAATGAGCAGTTCTTC.

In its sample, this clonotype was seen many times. The CDR3 loop reads CASSLRGQGLSGANVLTF. In DNA, the CDR3 is TGTGCCAGCAGCTTAAGGGGACAGGGCCTCTCTGGGGCCAACGTCCTGACTTTC. The chain combines TRBV7-9 with TRBJ2-6; 9 bases are a match to TRBD1. Germline loops: CDR1 SEHNR, CDR2 FQNEAQ (reference sequence). V gave up 2 bases and J gave up 0 bases; unmatched junction bases: 5. The CDR3 spans 18 residues.

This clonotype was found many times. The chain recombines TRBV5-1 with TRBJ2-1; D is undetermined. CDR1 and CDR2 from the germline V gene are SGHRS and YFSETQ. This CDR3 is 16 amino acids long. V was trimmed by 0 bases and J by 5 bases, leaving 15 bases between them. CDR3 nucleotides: TGCGCCAGCAGCTTGGATGGTTGGGGTCCTCACAATGAGCAGTTCTTC. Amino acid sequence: CASSLDGWGPHNEQFF.

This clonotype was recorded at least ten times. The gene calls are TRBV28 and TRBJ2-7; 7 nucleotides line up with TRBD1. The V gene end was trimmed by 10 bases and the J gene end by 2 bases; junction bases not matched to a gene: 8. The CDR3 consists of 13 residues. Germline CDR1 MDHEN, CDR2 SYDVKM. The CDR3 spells CANRKTGTYEQYF. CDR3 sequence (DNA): TGTGCCAACCGTAAGACAGGGACCTACGAGCAGTACTTC.

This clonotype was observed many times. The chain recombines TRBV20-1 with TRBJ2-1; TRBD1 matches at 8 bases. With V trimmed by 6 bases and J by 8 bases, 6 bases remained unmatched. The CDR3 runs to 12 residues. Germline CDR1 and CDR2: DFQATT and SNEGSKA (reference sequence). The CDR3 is CSANRGVDEQFF. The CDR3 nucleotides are TGCAGTGCAAACAGGGGGGTCGATGAGCAGTTCTTC.

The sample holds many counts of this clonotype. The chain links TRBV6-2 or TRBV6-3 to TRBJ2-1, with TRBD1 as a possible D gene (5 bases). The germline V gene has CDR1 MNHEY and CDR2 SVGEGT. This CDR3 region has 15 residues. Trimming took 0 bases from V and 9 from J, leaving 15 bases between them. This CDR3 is CASSYSGSLQGEQFF. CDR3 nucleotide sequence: TGTGCCAGCAGTTACTCTGGATCCCTCCAGGGTGAGCAGTTCTTC.

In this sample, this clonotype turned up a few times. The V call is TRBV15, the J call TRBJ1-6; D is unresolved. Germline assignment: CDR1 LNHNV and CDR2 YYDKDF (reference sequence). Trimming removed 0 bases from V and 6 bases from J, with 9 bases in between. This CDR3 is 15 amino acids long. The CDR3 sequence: CATSRDTLLNSPLHF. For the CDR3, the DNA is TGTGCCACCAGCAGAGATACCCTTCTTAATTCACCCCTCCACTTT. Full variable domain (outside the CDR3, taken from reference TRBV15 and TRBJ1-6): DAMVIQNPRYQVTQFGKPVTLSCSQTLNHNVMYWYQQKSSQAPKLLFHYYDKDFNNEADTPDNFQSRRPNTSFCFLDIRSPGLGDTAMYLCATSRDTLLNSPLHFGNGTRLTVT.